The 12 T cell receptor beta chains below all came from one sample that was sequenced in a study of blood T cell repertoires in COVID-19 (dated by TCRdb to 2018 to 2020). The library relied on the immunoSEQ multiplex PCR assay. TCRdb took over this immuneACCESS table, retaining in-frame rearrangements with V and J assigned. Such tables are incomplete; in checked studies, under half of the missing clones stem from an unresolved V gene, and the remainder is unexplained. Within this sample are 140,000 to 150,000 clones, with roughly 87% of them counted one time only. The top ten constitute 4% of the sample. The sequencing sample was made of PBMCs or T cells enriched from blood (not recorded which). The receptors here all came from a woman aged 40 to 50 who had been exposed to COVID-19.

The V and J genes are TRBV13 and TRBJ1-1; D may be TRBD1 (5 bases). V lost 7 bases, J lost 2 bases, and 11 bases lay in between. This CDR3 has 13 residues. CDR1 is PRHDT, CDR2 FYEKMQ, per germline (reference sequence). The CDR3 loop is CASTKGENTEAFF. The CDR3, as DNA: TGTGCCAGCACCAAAGGGGAAAACACTGAAGCTTTCTTT.

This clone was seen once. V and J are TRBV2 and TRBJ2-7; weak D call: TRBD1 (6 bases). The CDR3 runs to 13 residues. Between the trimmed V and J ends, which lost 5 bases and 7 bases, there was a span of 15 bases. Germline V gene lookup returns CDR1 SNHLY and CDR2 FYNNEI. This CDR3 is CASSIDRFREQYF. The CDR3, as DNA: TGTGCCAGCAGTATCGACAGGTTCAGGGAGCAGTACTTC.

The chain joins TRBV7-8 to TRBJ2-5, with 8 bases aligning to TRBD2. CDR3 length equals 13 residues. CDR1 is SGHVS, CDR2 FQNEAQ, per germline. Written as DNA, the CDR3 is TGTGGCACTTCGGGGGGGGCCTTAGAGACCCAGTACTTC. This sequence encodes CGTSGGALETQYF.

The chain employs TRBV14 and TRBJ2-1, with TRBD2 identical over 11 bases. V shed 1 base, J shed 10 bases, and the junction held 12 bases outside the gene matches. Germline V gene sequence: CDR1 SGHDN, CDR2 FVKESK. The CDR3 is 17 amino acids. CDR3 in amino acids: CASSQGASSGRAREQFF. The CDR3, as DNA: TGTGCCAGCAGCCAAGGGGCCAGTAGCGGGAGGGCCAGGGAGCAGTTCTTC.

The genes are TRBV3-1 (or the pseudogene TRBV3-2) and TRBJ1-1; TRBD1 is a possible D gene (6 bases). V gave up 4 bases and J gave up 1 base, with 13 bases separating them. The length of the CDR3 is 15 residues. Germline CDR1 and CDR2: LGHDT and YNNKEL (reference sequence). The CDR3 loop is CASSPWDTQNTEAFF. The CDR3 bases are TGTGCCAGCAGCCCCTGGGACACCCAGAACACTGAAGCTTTCTTT.

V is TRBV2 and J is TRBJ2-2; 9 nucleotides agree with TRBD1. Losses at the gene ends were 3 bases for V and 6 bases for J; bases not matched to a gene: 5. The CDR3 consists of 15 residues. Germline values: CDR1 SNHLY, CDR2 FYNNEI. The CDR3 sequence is CASSDPGTGPGELFF. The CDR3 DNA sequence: TGTGCCAGCAGTGATCCCGGGACAGGGCCCGGGGAGCTGTTTTTT. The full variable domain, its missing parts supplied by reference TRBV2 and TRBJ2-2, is EPEVTQTPSHQVTQMGQEVILRCVPISNHLYFYWYRQILGQKVEFLVSFYNNEISEKSEIFDDQFSVERPDGSNFTLKIRSTKLEDSAMYFCASSDPGTGPGELFFGEGSRLTVL.

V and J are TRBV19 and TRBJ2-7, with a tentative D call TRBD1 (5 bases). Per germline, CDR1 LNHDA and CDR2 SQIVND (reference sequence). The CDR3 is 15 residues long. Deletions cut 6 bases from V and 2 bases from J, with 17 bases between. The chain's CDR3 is CASSPDTGGTYEQYF. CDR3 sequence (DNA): TGTGCCAGTAGCCCGGATACAGGCGGCACCTACGAGCAGTACTTC.

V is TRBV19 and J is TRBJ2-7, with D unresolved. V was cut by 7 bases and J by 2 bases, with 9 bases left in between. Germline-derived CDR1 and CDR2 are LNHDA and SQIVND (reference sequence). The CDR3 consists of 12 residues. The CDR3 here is CASTSRTYEQYF. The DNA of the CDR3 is TGTGCCAGTACCAGCAGGACCTACGAGCAGTACTTC. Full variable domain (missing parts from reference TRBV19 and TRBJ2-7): DGGITQSPKYLFRKEGQNVTLSCEQNLNHDAMYWYRQDPGQGLRLIYYSQIVNDFQKGDIAEGYSVSREKKESFPLTVTSAQKNPTAFYLCASTSRTYEQYFGPGTRLTVT.

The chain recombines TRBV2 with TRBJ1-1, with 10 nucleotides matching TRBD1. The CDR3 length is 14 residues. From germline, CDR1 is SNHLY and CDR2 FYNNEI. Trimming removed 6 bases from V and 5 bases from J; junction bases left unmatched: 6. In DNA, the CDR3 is TGTGCCAGCAGCTTGACAGGGGGCAGGACTGAAGCTTTCTTT. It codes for CASSLTGGRTEAFF. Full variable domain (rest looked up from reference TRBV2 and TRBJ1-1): EPEVTQTPSHQVTQMGQEVILRCVPISNHLYFYWYRQILGQKVEFLVSFYNNEISEKSEIFDDQFSVERPDGSNFTLKIRSTKLEDSAMYFCASSLTGGRTEAFFGQGTRLTVV.

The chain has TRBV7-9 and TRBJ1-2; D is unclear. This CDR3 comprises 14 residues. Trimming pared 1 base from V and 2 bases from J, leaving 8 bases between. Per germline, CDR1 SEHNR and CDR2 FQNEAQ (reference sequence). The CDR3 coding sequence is TGTGCCAGCAGCTTAGGGCGGCCCAACTATGGCTACACCTTC. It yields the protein CASSLGRPNYGYTF. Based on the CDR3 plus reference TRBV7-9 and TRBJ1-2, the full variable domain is DTGVSQNPRHKITKRGQNVTFRCDPISEHNRLYWYRQTLGQGPEFLTYFQNEAQLEKSRLLSDRFSAERPKGSFSTLEIQRTEQGDSAMYLCASSLGRPNYGYTFGSGTRLTVV.

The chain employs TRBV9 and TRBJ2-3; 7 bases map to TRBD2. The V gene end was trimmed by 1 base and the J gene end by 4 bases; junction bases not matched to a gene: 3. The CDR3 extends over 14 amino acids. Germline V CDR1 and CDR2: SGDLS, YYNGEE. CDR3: CASSVSLAADTQYF. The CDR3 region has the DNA TGTGCCAGCAGCGTAAGTCTAGCGGCAGATACGCAGTATTTT.

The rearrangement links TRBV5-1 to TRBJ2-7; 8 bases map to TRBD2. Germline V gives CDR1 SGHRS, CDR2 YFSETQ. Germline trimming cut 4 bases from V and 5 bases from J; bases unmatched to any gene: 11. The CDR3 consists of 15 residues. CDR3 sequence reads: CASSLSGTRDHEQYF. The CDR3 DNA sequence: TGCGCCAGCAGCCTCTCCGGGACTAGAGACCACGAGCAGTACTTC.